The 6 T cell receptor beta chains listed next were all sequenced from one sample in a study of blood T cells in healthy people across ages (dated by TCRdb to 2013 to 2016). Receptor amplification or capture employed 5' RACE. The run used an Illumina HiSeq 2500. The second PCR ran for about 7 to 11 cycles and used a J-beta primer mix along with a sample-barcoded 5' primer. TCRdb reworked the public reads: Q25 trimming with fastp, MiXCR clone assembly, productive beta chains retained. Rows merge per CDR3 protein into single entries with the most common DNA and genes. For this sample the table gives some 930,000 distinct CDR3 sequences, of which approximately 32% were detected only once. The ten largest account for more than 8.5% of the sample. The same sample was also used in a study of T cells of mothers and their children.

Sequencing used blood. These receptor sequences come from a woman in her forties in good health.

In its sample, this clonotype was seen a few times. This chain joins TRBV5-5 and TRBJ1-1; the match to TRBD1 covers 7 bases. Germline V lookup: CDR1 SGHKS, CDR2 YYEKEE (reference sequence). The CDR3 is 19 residues long. Trimming removed 1 base from V and 1 base from J; junction bases left unmatched: 16. This CDR3 reads CASSLLVGRGGPQNTEAFF. DNA of the CDR3: TGTGCCAGCAGCTTGTTGGTCGGCAGGGGGGGGCCCCAGAACACTGAAGCTTTCTTT.

This clonotype has only a few counts. J is TRBJ1-2 and V is TRBV4-3; TRBD1 might be the D (5 bases). There are 16 residues in the CDR3. CDR1 is LGHNA, CDR2 YSLEER, per germline. The ends were cut back, 0 bases at V and 8 bases at J, with 19 bases in the middle. The CDR3 region has the DNA TGCGCCAGCAGCCAAGATTACAGTAGGGGCCGAGGGGGCTACACCTTC. This gives the protein CASSQDYSRGRGGYTF.

Ten or more counts support this clonotype. The rearrangement joins TRBV7-3 to TRBJ1-2, with 12 positions matching TRBD1. Germline CDR1 is SGHTA and CDR2 is FQGTGA. With V trimmed by 2 bases and J by 2 bases, 0 bases remained unmatched. The CDR3 runs to 15 residues. This CDR3 is CASSLGTGGNYGYTF. CDR3 coding DNA: TGTGCCAGCAGCTTAGGGACAGGGGGCAACTATGGCTACACCTTC.

The chain joins TRBV20-1 to TRBJ2-1, with D perhaps assigned TRBD1 or TRBD2 (5 bases each). CDR3 length: 13 amino acids. The germline V gene encodes CDR1 DFQATT and CDR2 SNEGSKA (reference sequence). Trimming removed 4 bases from V and 6 bases from J, with 13 bases in between. The CDR3: CSATGPGANEQFF. The CDR3 DNA sequence: TGCAGTGCTACGGGACCCGGGGCCAATGAGCAGTTCTTC.

This clonotype was seen only a few times. The genes are TRBV12-3 or TRBV12-4 and TRBJ2-4; no definite D call. The J call may be incorrect, as the DNA end agrees better with TRBJ2-7. The CDR3 extends over 14 amino acids. The CDR3 spells CASSFLPETYEQYF. CDR3 in DNA: TGTGCCAGCAGTTTCTTGCCGGAGACATACGAGCAGTACTTC.

This clonotype was recorded once. One junction end does not reproduce the germline sequence, and a read error may be involved. The gene calls are TRBV5-1 and TRBJ2-5, with D possibly TRBD1 on 6 matching bases. The J call is uncertain, as TRBJ2-7 better fits the DNA end. Germline lookup yields CDR1 SGHRS and CDR2 YFSETQ. The CDR3 covers 16 residues. In DNA form, the CDR3 reads TGTGCCAGCAGCTCCTCCGGGACACAGGTGGGCTACGAGCAGTACTTC. Its protein product is CASSSSGTQVGYEQYF.